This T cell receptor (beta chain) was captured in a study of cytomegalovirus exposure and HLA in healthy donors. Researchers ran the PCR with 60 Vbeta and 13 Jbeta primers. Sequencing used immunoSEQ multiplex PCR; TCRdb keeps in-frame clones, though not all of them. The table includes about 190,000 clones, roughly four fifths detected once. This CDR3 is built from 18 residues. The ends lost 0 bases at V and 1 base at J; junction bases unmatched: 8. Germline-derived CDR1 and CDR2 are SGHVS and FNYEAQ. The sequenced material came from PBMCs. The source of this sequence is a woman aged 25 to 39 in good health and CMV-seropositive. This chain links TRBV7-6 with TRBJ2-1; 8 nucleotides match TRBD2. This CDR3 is CASSLAWPREESYNEQFF. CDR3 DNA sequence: TGTGCCAGCAGCTTAGCGTGGCCGCGGGAGGAGTCCTACAATGAGCAGTTCTTC.